This T cell receptor (beta chain) was identified during a study of T cell responses to AZD1222 COVID-19 vaccine. Sequencing used immunoSEQ multiplex PCR; TCRdb keeps in-frame clones, though not all of them. The table shows some 110,000 clones, with more than 85% occurring only once. Between the trimmed V and J ends, which lost 3 bases and 7 bases, there was a span of 10 bases. Germline CDR1 is LNHDA and CDR2 is SQIVND (reference sequence). The CDR3 is 13 residues long. The clonotype comes from an adult who received the AZD1222 COVID-19 vaccine. The J gene is TRBJ1-5, the V gene TRBV19, with a possible D match to TRBD1 (5 bases). The sample in question was peripheral blood, obtained 28 days after the second AZD1222 dose. CDR3 sequence reads: CASSIRGSQPQHF. The CDR3 DNA reads as TGTGCCAGTAGTATCCGGGGGAGCCAGCCCCAGCATTTT.